This note documents a single T cell receptor (beta chain) sequence. Sequenced by immunoSEQ multiplex PCR; TCRdb stores in-frame clones only, minus some. The sample shows 40,000 to 60,000 clones, roughly nine tenths of them seen only once. The V gene's germline CDR1 is SQVTM and CDR2 ANQGSEA. Trimming took off 4 bases at V and 3 bases at J, with 12 bases between the two ends. CDR3 length: 13 residues. These data belong to a study of OX40 agonist ivuxolimab in advanced cancers. At the level of the study: Of the participants, around 39% had some prior anti-PD-1, anti-PD-L1 or anti-CTLA-4 therapy, which was allowed.

The genes are TRBV29-1 and TRBJ1-1; no reliable D call. The sample in question was CD4+ or CD8+ T cells sorted from blood, obtained in a trial of the OX40 agonist ivuxolimab. This sequence was found in an adult with an advanced solid tumor such as melanoma, head and neck, liver or kidney cancer. CDR3 bases: TGCAGCGTTGTGACGCAGCTTGACACTGAAGCTTTCTTT. It yields the protein CSVVTQLDTEAFF.